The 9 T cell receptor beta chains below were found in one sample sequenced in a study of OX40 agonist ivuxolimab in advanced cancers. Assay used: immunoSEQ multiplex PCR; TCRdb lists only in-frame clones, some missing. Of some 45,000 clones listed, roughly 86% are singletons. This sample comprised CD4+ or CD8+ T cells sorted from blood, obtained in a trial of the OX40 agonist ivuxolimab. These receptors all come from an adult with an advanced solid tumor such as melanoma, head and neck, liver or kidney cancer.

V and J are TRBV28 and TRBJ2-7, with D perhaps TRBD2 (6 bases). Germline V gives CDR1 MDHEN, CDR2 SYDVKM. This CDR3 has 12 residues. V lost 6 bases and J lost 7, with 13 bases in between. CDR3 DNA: TGTGCCAGCAGCCGGGACTCTCGGGAGCAGTACTTC. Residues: CASSRDSREQYF.

The CDR3 protein is CASSVAGVGYTF. The CDR3 region has the DNA TGTGCCAGCAGCGTAGCTGGAGTCGGCTACACCTTC. This rearrangement joins TRBV9 to TRBJ1-2; D remains unclear. The V end lost 0 bases, the J end lost 8 bases, and 8 bases lay between the germline ends. The germline V gene encodes CDR1 SGDLS and CDR2 YYNGEE. The CDR3 runs to 12 residues. The whole variable domain, remainder taken from reference TRBV9 and TRBJ1-2, is DSGVTQTPKHLITATGQRVTLRCSPRSGDLSVYWYQQSLDQGLQFLIQYYNGEERAKGNILERFSAQQFPDLHSELNLSSLELGDSALYFCASSVAGVGYTFGSGTRLTVV.

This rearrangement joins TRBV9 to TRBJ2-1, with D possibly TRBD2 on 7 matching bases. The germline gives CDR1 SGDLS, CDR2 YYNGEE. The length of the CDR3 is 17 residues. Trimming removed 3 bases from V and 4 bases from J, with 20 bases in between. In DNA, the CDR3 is TGTGCCAGCAGCGGGACGTTTAGGGGGGGACTTTACAATGAGCAGTTCTTC. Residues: CASSGTFRGGLYNEQFF.

The CDR3 sequence: CASSPTGGLQGKLFF. CDR3 in DNA: TGTGCCAGCAGCCCTACAGGGGGCCTACAGGGAAAACTGTTTTTT. The chain joins TRBV7-6 to TRBJ1-4; 9 bases map to TRBD1. The CDR3 loop spans 15 amino acids. CDR1 and CDR2 (germline): SGHVS, FNYEAQ. Trimming cost V 5 bases and J 10 bases; bases outside gene matches: 11.

CDR3 sequence reads: CASSQGTDLSEQYF. The CDR3 coding sequence is TGCGCCAGCAGCCAAGGAACAGACTTATCCGAGCAGTACTTC. V is TRBV4-1 and J is TRBJ2-7; D remains unclear. CDR1 MGHRA and CDR2 YSYEKL come from the germline V gene. The CDR3 covers 14 residues. The ends were cut back, 1 base at V and 6 bases at J, with 13 bases in the middle.

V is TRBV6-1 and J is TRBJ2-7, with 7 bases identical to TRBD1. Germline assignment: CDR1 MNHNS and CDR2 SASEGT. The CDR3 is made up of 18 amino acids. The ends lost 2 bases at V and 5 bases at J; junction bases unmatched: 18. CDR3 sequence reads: CASSELGGPQGQVDEQYF. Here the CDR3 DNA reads TGTGCCAGCAGTGAACTCGGCGGACCACAGGGGCAAGTCGACGAGCAGTACTTC.

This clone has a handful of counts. The CDR3 region has the DNA TGTGCCAGCAGTGACGCTTCGACAGCGTACAATGAGCAGTTCTTC. It is translated as CASSDASTAYNEQFF. The V call is TRBV6-1, the J call TRBJ2-1; tentatively, D is TRBD1 (5 bases). Germline lookup yields CDR1 MNHNS and CDR2 SASEGT. This CDR3 contains 15 residues. V lost 3 bases, J lost 4 bases, and 13 bases lay in between.

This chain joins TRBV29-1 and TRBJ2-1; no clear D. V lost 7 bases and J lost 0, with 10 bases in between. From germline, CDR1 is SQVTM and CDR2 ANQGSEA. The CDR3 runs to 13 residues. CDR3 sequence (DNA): TGCAGCGCTTTCTTGAGCTCCTACAATGAGCAGTTCTTC. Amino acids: CSAFLSSYNEQFF.

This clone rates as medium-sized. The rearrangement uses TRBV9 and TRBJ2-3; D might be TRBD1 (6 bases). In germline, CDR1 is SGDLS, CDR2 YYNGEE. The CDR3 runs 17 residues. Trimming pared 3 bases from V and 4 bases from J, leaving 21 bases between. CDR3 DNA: TGTGCCAGCAGCGATACAGGGACGGGGAGTTTTCCAGATACGCAGTATTTT. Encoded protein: CASSDTGTGSFPDTQYF.